Listed here are 23 T cell receptor beta chains from one sample, sequenced in a study of OX40 agonist ivuxolimab in advanced cancers. The method was immunoSEQ multiplex PCR; TCRdb's version includes in-frame clones alone and lacks a portion of them. Of approximately 65,000 clones listed, 87% were seen once; the top ten hold approximately 0.4%. The sequenced sample was CD4+ or CD8+ T cells sorted from blood, obtained in a trial of the OX40 agonist ivuxolimab. These receptors all come from an adult with an advanced solid tumor such as melanoma, head and neck, liver or kidney cancer.

The CDR3 nucleotides are TGTGCCAGCAGCGTGGACAGACCTAACTATGGCTACACCTTC. Amino acids: CASSVDRPNYGYTF. This chain uses TRBV5-6 with TRBJ1-2; perhaps TRBD1 as D (6 bases). This CDR3 region has 14 residues. In germline, CDR1 is SGHDT, CDR2 YYEEEE. Trimming left V 4 bases short and J 0 bases short, with 10 bases between.

The chain recombines TRBV7-9 with TRBJ1-2, with D possibly being TRBD1 (6 bases). CDR1 is SEHNR, CDR2 FQNEAQ, per germline (reference sequence). V was cut by 1 base and J by 10 bases, with 16 bases left in between. This CDR3 has 14 residues. The CDR3 loop reads CASSLVKTGLYYTF. The CDR3 DNA sequence: TGTGCCAGCAGCTTAGTGAAGACAGGCCTCTACTACACCTTC.

The chain carries TRBV7-9 and TRBJ2-2, with 10 bases lining up with TRBD2. This CDR3 spans 15 amino acids. Per the germline V gene, CDR1 is SEHNR and CDR2 is FQNEAQ (reference sequence). J lost 13 bases, V lost 4 bases, and 12 bases had no gene match. CDR3 sequence: CASSSGTSELMGLFF. The DNA of the CDR3 is TGTGCCAGCAGCTCCGGGACTAGCGAGCTTATGGGGCTGTTTTTT.

The chain recombines TRBV27 with TRBJ2-7; possibly TRBD1 for D (6 bases). From germline, CDR1 is MNHEY and CDR2 SMNVEV (reference sequence). V was pared by 4 bases and J by 3 bases, with 16 bases between. The CDR3 spans 15 residues. The chain's CDR3 is CASSSDSLPRYEQYF. The CDR3 nucleotides are TGTGCCAGCAGTTCGGACAGCCTACCCCGCTACGAGCAGTACTTC.

This clone was found a few times. The chain employs TRBV5-1 and TRBJ1-1, with 7 bases aligning to TRBD1. Germline CDR1 reads SGHRS; CDR2 reads YFSETQ. Trimming took 4 bases from V and 4 from J; bases not matched to a gene: 7. CDR3 length equals 14 residues. CDR3 sequence (DNA): TGCGCCAGCAGCAACTCGAGGGACAGCACTGAAGCTTTCTTT. Translation: CASSNSRDSTEAFF.

The genes are TRBV6-5 and TRBJ1-4, with a possible D match to TRBD1 (6 bases). V was shortened by 5 bases and J by 7 bases, with 11 bases between the two germline ends. The CDR3 runs 13 residues. Per germline, CDR1 MNHEY and CDR2 SVGAGI. The CDR3 protein is CASSNRVSEKLFF. Written as DNA, the CDR3 is TGTGCCAGCAGTAACAGGGTGTCTGAAAAACTGTTTTTT.

This chain uses TRBV7-2 with TRBJ2-3; 9 bases agree with TRBD2. This CDR3 is 12 amino acids long. V was clipped by 6 bases and J by 6 bases; unmatched bases: 1. In germline, CDR1 is SGHTA, CDR2 FQGNSA. CDR3 bases: TGTGCCAGCAGGGCGGGGGGGGATACGCAGTATTTT. Translating it yields CASRAGGDTQYF.

This chain joins TRBV10-1 and TRBJ1-4; 7 bases fit TRBD1. CDR3 length equals 13 residues. V trimming: 7 bases; J trimming: 7 bases; junction bases outside the gene matches: 6. CDR1 WNHNN and CDR2 SYGVQD come from the germline V gene (reference sequence). The CDR3 sequence is CASTRGRAEKLFF. Here the CDR3 DNA reads TGCGCCAGCACTAGGGGGCGCGCTGAAAAACTGTTTTTT.

The V gene is TRBV9, the J gene TRBJ2-5; 9 bases agree with TRBD2. There are 13 residues in the CDR3. Trimming took 2 bases from V and 5 from J; bases not matched to a gene: 1. Germline lookup yields CDR1 SGDLS and CDR2 YYNGEE. The CDR3 DNA reads TGTGCCAGCAGCGTTCTAGCGGGGGAGACCCAGTACTTC. Amino acids: CASSVLAGETQYF.

The chain joins TRBV6-5 to TRBJ2-7, with D uncertain. The CDR3 is 15 residues long. The germline gives CDR1 MNHEY, CDR2 SVGAGI. With 6 bases removed from V and 6 bases from J, the gap between germline ends came to 21 bases. The CDR3 nucleotides read TGTGCCAGCAGCTCCGACCAAGAAGTAGTACGCGAGCAGTACTTC. Residues: CASSSDQEVVREQYF.

The CDR3 DNA sequence: TGTGCCACCACTGCCATCTATGGCTACACCTTC. Amino acids: CATTAIYGYTF. The chain links TRBV6-1 to TRBJ1-2; D uncertain. Between the trimmed V and J ends, which lost 10 bases and 4 bases, there was a span of 10 bases. The CDR3 runs 11 residues. CDR1 and CDR2 (germline): MNHNS, SASEGT.

This clone was seen just once. The V gene is TRBV7-6, the J gene TRBJ2-5; D may correspond to TRBD1 or TRBD2 (5 bases each). The CDR3 covers 15 residues. Trimming cost V 0 bases and J 5 bases, with 13 bases left between them. Germline V gene sequence: CDR1 SGHVS, CDR2 FNYEAQ. CDR3 DNA: TGTGCCAGCAGCTTAGCGTTAGGGACGGGGGAGACCCAGTACTTC. It yields the protein CASSLALGTGETQYF.

The chain joins TRBV10-1 to TRBJ2-3, with D possibly TRBD2 on 7 matching bases. V was clipped by 10 bases and J by 6 bases, with 17 bases between them. Germline CDR1 WNHNN, CDR2 SYGVQD (reference sequence). This CDR3 has 13 amino acids. This chain's CDR3 is CAIIGGGPDTQYF. CDR3 DNA sequence: TGCGCCATTATTGGGGGGGGGCCGGATACGCAGTATTTT.

V gene TRBV11-2 combines with J gene TRBJ2-1, with 12 bases that match TRBD2. This CDR3 region has 16 residues. CDR1 and CDR2 from the germline V gene are SGHAT and FQNNGV. Trimming cost V 4 bases and J 5 bases; bases outside gene matches: 6. The CDR3 sequence is CASSWPSGGANNEQFF. For the CDR3, the DNA is TGTGCCAGCAGCTGGCCTAGCGGGGGGGCGAACAATGAGCAGTTCTTC.

The V and J genes are TRBV30 and TRBJ2-3, with TRBD2 matching 8 bases. CDR1 and CDR2 from the germline V gene are GTSNPN and SVGIG (reference sequence). The CDR3 has 15 amino acids. V dropped 3 bases and J dropped 3; count of bases not matched to a gene: 8. This CDR3 reads CAWRRRGGGTDTQYF. The CDR3 DNA follows: TGTGCCTGGAGGCGGCGGGGCGGGGGGACAGATACGCAGTATTTT.

About this clone: The junction differs from germline at one of its ends, possibly a read error. V usage is TRBV18 and J usage is TRBJ1-4; D not resolved. In germline, CDR1 is KGHSH, CDR2 LQKENI. The CDR3 is 18 residues long. The CDR3 loop is CASSPRDLGLTTKEKLFF. CDR3 nucleotide sequence: TGTGCCAGCTCACCACGAGACTTGGGTTTAACAACTAAAGAAAAACTGTTTTTT.

This chain joins TRBV4-1 and TRBJ2-7, with D possibly being TRBD2 (6 bases). Trimming removed 0 bases at V and 5 bases at J, with 17 bases between. The CDR3 length is 16 residues. Germline V gene sequence: CDR1 MGHRA, CDR2 YSYEKL. CDR3 in amino acids: CASSQEGIGGVDEQYF. The CDR3 nucleotides are TGCGCCAGCAGCCAAGAGGGTATTGGAGGGGTGGACGAGCAGTACTTC.

This clone was detected once. The rearrangement joins TRBV30 to TRBJ1-6, with 7 bases fitting TRBD1. The CDR3 is 12 amino acids. V gave up 3 bases and J gave up 17 bases; unmatched junction bases: 10. Germline V gene lookup returns CDR1 GTSNPN and CDR2 SVGIG (reference sequence). The DNA of the CDR3 is TGTGCCTGGAGCGCCGGGACAGCGACTTTCCACTTT. Translating it yields CAWSAGTATFHF.

This chain uses TRBV11-2 with TRBJ1-6, with 8 bases aligning to TRBD1. The trim removed 1 base at V and 6 bases at J, leaving 2 bases unmatched. CDR1 SGHAT and CDR2 FQNNGV come from the germline V gene. The CDR3 is 15 residues long. The CDR3 bases are TGTGCCAGCAGCTTAGCCGGACAGGGTAATTCACCCCTCCACTTT. This encodes CASSLAGQGNSPLHF.

The chain joins TRBV7-7 to TRBJ2-2; 7 positions agree with TRBD1. Per the germline V gene, CDR1 is SSHAT and CDR2 is FNYEAQ (reference sequence). This CDR3 is built from 15 residues. V shed 1 base, J shed 4 bases, and the junction held 3 bases outside the gene matches. CDR3 nucleotides: TGTGCCAGCAGCTTAGAGACAGGGAGCACCGGGGAGCTGTTTTTT. Residues: CASSLETGSTGELFF.

J is TRBJ1-1 and V is TRBV7-9, with D perhaps TRBD1 (6 bases). The V gene's germline CDR1 is SEHNR and CDR2 FQNEAQ (reference sequence). Trimming removed 4 bases at V and 4 bases at J, with 16 bases between. This CDR3 comprises 15 residues. The CDR3 region is CASSSPLTGVTEAFF. CDR3 in DNA: TGTGCCAGCAGCTCACCCTTGACAGGTGTCACTGAAGCTTTCTTT.

CDR3 coding DNA: TGCGCCAGCAGTGAGCAGGTTTATGAGCAGTTCTTC. Amino acids: CASSEQVYEQFF. The rearrangement uses TRBV10-2 and TRBJ2-1; no clear D gene. The CDR3 loop spans 12 amino acids. With 2 bases removed from V and 8 bases from J, the gap between germline ends came to 7 bases. The germline gives CDR1 WSHSY, CDR2 SAAADI.

This chain connects TRBV19 to TRBJ2-3; D unclear. The CDR3 covers 13 residues. The germline gives CDR1 LNHDA, CDR2 SQIVND (reference sequence). With 7 bases removed from V and 0 bases from J, the gap between germline ends came to 8 bases. For the CDR3, the DNA is TGTGCCAGTAAGGTCGAAAGCACAGATACGCAGTATTTT. Its protein is CASKVESTDTQYF. Combining the CDR3 with reference TRBV19 and TRBJ2-3 gives the whole variable domain DGGITQSPKYLFRKEGQNVTLSCEQNLNHDAMYWYRQDPGQGLRLIYYSQIVNDFQKGDIAEGYSVSREKKESFPLTVTSAQKNPTAFYLCASKVESTDTQYFGPGTRLTVL.